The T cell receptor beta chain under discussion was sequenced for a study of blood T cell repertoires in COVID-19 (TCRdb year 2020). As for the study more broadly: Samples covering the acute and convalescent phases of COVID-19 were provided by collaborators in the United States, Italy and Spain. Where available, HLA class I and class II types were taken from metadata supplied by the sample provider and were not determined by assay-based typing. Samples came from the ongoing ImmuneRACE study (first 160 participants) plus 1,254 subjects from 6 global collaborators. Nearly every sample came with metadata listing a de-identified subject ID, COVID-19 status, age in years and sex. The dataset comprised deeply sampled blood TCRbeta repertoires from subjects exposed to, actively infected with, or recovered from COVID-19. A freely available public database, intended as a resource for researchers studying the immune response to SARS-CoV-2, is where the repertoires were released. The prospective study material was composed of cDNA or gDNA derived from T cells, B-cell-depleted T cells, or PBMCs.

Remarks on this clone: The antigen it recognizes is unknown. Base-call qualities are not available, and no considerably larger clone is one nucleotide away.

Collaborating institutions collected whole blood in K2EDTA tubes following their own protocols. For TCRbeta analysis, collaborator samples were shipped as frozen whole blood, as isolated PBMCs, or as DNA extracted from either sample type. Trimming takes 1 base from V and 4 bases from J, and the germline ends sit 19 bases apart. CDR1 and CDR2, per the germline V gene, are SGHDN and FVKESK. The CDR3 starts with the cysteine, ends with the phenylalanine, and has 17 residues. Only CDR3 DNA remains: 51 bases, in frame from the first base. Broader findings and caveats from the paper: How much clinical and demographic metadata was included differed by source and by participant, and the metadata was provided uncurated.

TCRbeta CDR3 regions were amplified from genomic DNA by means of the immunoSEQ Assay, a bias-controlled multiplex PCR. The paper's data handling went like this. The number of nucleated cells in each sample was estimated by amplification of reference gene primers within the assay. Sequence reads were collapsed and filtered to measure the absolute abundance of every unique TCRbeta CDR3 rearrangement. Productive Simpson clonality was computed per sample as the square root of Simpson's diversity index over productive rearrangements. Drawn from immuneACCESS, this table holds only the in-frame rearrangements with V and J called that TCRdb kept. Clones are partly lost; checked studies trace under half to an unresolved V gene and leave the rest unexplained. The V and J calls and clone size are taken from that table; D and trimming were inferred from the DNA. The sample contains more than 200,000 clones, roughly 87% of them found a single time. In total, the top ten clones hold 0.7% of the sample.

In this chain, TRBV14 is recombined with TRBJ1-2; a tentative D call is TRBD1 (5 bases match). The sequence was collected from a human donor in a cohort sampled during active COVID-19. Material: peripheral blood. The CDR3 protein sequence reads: CASSQAVPGLTTYGYTF. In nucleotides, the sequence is TGTGCCAGCAGCCAAGCCGTCCCGGGACTTACCACCTATGGCTACACCTTC. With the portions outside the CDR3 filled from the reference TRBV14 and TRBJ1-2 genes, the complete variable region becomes EAGVTQFPSHSVIEKGQTVTLRCDPISGHDNLYWYRRVMGKEIKFLLHFVKESKQDESGMPNNRFLAERTGGTYSTLKVQPAELEDSGVYFCASSQAVPGLTTYGYTFGSGTRLTVV.